Listed below are T cell receptor beta chains from one sample, sequenced in a study of beta chain features in type 1 diabetes. Some clones are missing from TCRdb's copy, which holds only in-frame ones; the method was immunoSEQ multiplex PCR. Of 200,000 to 300,000 clones in the sample, about a fifth were seen once. Sequencing was done on a sample of naive CD4+ T cells from blood. These receptors were obtained from a woman in her 40s with type 1 diabetes. Both conserved end residues are part of each CDR3. Each record gives: CDR3 protein, CDR3 DNA, J gene, D gene, clone size, V gene. A D gene is named only where the DNA matches it firmly. The size of a clone is reported for some rows only, either as once, few or many, or as a class for expanded clones.

CDR3 protein: CASSLGTAVLTYEQYF
CDR3 DNA: TGCGCCAGCAGCTTGGGGACAGCGGTGTTGACCTACGAGCAGTACTTC
J gene: TRBJ2-7
D gene: NA
clone size: NA
V gene: TRBV5-1

CDR3 protein: CATPTGDGYTF
CDR3 DNA: TGTGCCACCCCTACGGGGGATGGCTACACCTTC
J gene: TRBJ1-2
D gene: NA
clone size: NA
V gene: TRBV7-9

CDR3 protein: CASSFRGSGRTDTQYF
CDR3 DNA: TGTGCCAGCAGCTTCCGGGGTAGCGGGAGAACAGATACGCAGTATTTT
J gene: TRBJ2-3
D gene: TRBD2
clone size: few
V gene: TRBV7-2

CDR3 protein: CASSLDAGTGGETQYF
CDR3 DNA: TGCGCCAGCAGCTTGGACGCCGGGACAGGGGGTGAGACCCAGTACTTC
J gene: TRBJ2-5
D gene: TRBD1
clone size: few
V gene: TRBV5-1

CDR3 protein: CASSQRQGYGYTF
CDR3 DNA: TGTGCCAGCAGTCAGCGACAGGGCTATGGCTACACCTTC
J gene: TRBJ1-2
D gene: TRBD1
clone size: NA
V gene: TRBV7-2

CDR3 protein: CAWSVLMGADTQYF
CDR3 DNA: TGTGCCTGGAGTGTGCTTATGGGCGCAGATACGCAGTATTTT
J gene: TRBJ2-3
D gene: NA
clone size: few
V gene: TRBV30

CDR3 protein: CSARVAQTQYF
CDR3 DNA: TGCAGTGCTAGAGTCGCGCAGACCCAGTACTTC
J gene: TRBJ2-5
D gene: NA
clone size: NA
V gene: TRBV20-1

CDR3 protein: CASSLVGAATDTQYF
CDR3 DNA: TGTGCCAGCAGCTTAGTGGGGGCCGCCACAGATACGCAGTATTTT
J gene: TRBJ2-3
D gene: NA
clone size: few
V gene: TRBV7-9

CDR3 protein: CASSPLRLAGGLEQYF
CDR3 DNA: TGTGCCAGCAGTCCTCTAAGACTAGCGGGGGGCCTCGAGCAGTACTTC
J gene: TRBJ2-7
D gene: TRBD2
clone size: NA
V gene: TRBV28

CDR3 protein: CASSPLQGAFGYTF
CDR3 DNA: TGTGCCAGCAGCCCCTTACAGGGGGCATTTGGCTACACCTTC
J gene: TRBJ1-2
D gene: TRBD1
clone size: few
V gene: TRBV7-2

CDR3 protein: CASSSLGLAGARETQYF
CDR3 DNA: TGTGCCAGCAGCTCCCTAGGACTAGCGGGAGCAAGGGAGACCCAGTACTTC
J gene: TRBJ2-5
D gene: TRBD2
clone size: few
V gene: TRBV5-6

CDR3 protein: CASSPDRRSDEQYF
CDR3 DNA: TGTGCCAGCAGCCCCGACAGAAGGAGCGACGAGCAGTACTTC
J gene: TRBJ2-7
D gene: NA
clone size: NA
V gene: TRBV7-9

CDR3 protein: CASSQEPVAKNIQYF
CDR3 DNA: TGCGCCAGCAGCCAGGAGCCAGTAGCCAAAAACATTCAGTACTTC
J gene: TRBJ2-4
D gene: NA
clone size: NA
V gene: TRBV4-3

CDR3 protein: CASSRRGPALLGDEQFF
CDR3 DNA: TGTGCCAGCAGCCGGAGAGGGCCAGCCCTTTTGGGCGATGAGCAGTTCTTC
J gene: TRBJ2-1
D gene: NA
clone size: NA
V gene: TRBV4-2

CDR3 protein: CASSLGGARVNTEAFF
CDR3 DNA: TGTGCCAGCAGTTTAGGGGGGGCCAGGGTGAACACTGAAGCTTTCTTT
J gene: TRBJ1-1
D gene: NA
clone size: NA
V gene: TRBV28

CDR3 protein: CATSRGGADYGYTF
CDR3 DNA: TGTGCCACCAGCAGGGGCGGGGCTGACTATGGCTACACCTTC
J gene: TRBJ1-2
D gene: NA
clone size: few
V gene: TRBV15

CDR3 protein: CASSPPTGNTEAFF
CDR3 DNA: TGTGCCAGCTCACCACCAACGGGTAACACTGAAGCTTTCTTT
J gene: TRBJ1-1
D gene: NA
clone size: NA
V gene: TRBV18

CDR3 protein: CASTTVAVSYNEQFF
CDR3 DNA: TGTGCCAGCACGACGGTAGCGGTATCCTACAATGAGCAGTTCTTC
J gene: TRBJ2-1
D gene: NA
clone size: NA
V gene: TRBV7-3

CDR3 protein: CASSQDREDRAYGYTF
CDR3 DNA: TGCGCCAGCAGCCAAGATCGGGAAGACAGGGCCTATGGCTACACCTTC
J gene: TRBJ1-2
D gene: TRBD1
clone size: few
V gene: TRBV4-1

CDR3 protein: CASSVGAEGAPLHF
CDR3 DNA: TGTGCCAGCAGCGTAGGAGCTGAGGGAGCACCCCTCCACTTT
J gene: TRBJ1-6
D gene: NA
clone size: few
V gene: TRBV9

CDR3 protein: CASSSGTGVQPQHF
CDR3 DNA: TGTGCCAGCAGTTCCGGGACAGGGGTTCAGCCCCAGCATTTT
J gene: TRBJ1-5
D gene: TRBD1
clone size: few
V gene: TRBV28

CDR3 protein: CASAGAAGGLFGELFF
CDR3 DNA: TGTGCCAGCGCAGGGGCGGCGGGAGGGCTATTCGGGGAGCTGTTTTTT
J gene: TRBJ2-2
D gene: TRBD2
clone size: NA
V gene: TRBV11-2

CDR3 protein: CASSQEARDIDTQYF
CDR3 DNA: TGCGCCAGCAGCCAAGAGGCCAGGGATATAGATACGCAGTATTTT
J gene: TRBJ2-3
D gene: NA
clone size: NA
V gene: TRBV4-3

CDR3 protein: CASSLGRGNNEQFF
CDR3 DNA: TGTGCCAGCAGCTTGGGACGGGGAAACAATGAGCAGTTCTTC
J gene: TRBJ2-1
D gene: NA
clone size: few
V gene: TRBV5-4

CDR3 protein: CASSQDTTSDTQYF
CDR3 DNA: TGCGCCAGCAGCCAAGATACTACCTCGGATACGCAGTATTTT
J gene: TRBJ2-3
D gene: NA
clone size: NA
V gene: TRBV4-3

CDR3 protein: CASSETGVRDEKLFF
CDR3 DNA: TGTGCCAGCAGCGAGACAGGGGTTCGAGATGAAAAACTGTTTTTT
J gene: TRBJ1-4
D gene: TRBD1
clone size: NA
V gene: TRBV5-6

CDR3 protein: CASSPTSSLQETQYF
CDR3 DNA: TGTGCCAGCAGCCCCACTAGCAGCTTACAAGAGACCCAGTACTTC
J gene: TRBJ2-5
D gene: NA
clone size: few
V gene: TRBV7-2

CDR3 protein: CASSTLASTDTQYF
CDR3 DNA: TGTGCCAGTAGTACTCTAGCGAGCACAGATACGCAGTATTTT
J gene: TRBJ2-3
D gene: NA
clone size: few
V gene: TRBV19

CDR3 protein: CASSHGQDQETQYF
CDR3 DNA: TGTGCCAGCAGCCACGGACAGGACCAAGAGACCCAGTACTTC
J gene: TRBJ2-5
D gene: TRBD1
clone size: few
V gene: TRBV7-2

CDR3 protein: CASSLSGRGYSYEQYF
CDR3 DNA: TGTGCCAGCAGTTTGTCTGGCAGGGGATATTCCTACGAGCAGTACTTC
J gene: TRBJ2-7
D gene: NA
clone size: few
V gene: TRBV27

CDR3 protein: CSVDREGTEAFF
CDR3 DNA: TGCAGCGTTGACAGGGAAGGCACTGAAGCTTTCTTT
J gene: TRBJ1-1
D gene: NA
clone size: NA
V gene: TRBV29-1

CDR3 protein: CSVVTGAYEQYF
CDR3 DNA: TGCAGCGTCGTCACAGGAGCCTACGAGCAGTACTTC
J gene: TRBJ2-7
D gene: NA
clone size: few
V gene: TRBV29-1

CDR3 protein: CSVEAGQGYGYTF
CDR3 DNA: TGCAGCGTTGAAGCTGGACAGGGGTATGGCTACACCTTC
J gene: TRBJ1-2
D gene: TRBD1
clone size: NA
V gene: TRBV29-1

CDR3 protein: CASSPRQGEDIQYF
CDR3 DNA: TGTGCCAGCTCACCCCGACAGGGTGAGGACATTCAGTACTTC
J gene: TRBJ2-4
D gene: TRBD1
clone size: NA
V gene: TRBV18

CDR3 protein: CASKDRTNIGYTF
CDR3 DNA: TGCGCCAGCAAGGACAGGACCAATATAGGCTACACCTTC
J gene: TRBJ1-2
D gene: TRBD1
clone size: NA
V gene: TRBV23-1

CDR3 protein: CAWSPLPFGTQYF
CDR3 DNA: TGTGCCTGGAGTCCCCTCCCATTCGGTACGCAGTATTTT
J gene: TRBJ2-3
D gene: NA
clone size: few
V gene: TRBV30

CDR3 protein: CASSESKGVNYGYTF
CDR3 DNA: TGTGCCAGCAGTGAATCTAAGGGAGTCAACTATGGCTACACCTTC
J gene: TRBJ1-2
D gene: NA
clone size: NA
V gene: TRBV25-1

CDR3 protein: CSVVGGYGYTF
CDR3 DNA: TGCAGCGTTGTGGGAGGCTATGGCTACACCTTC
J gene: TRBJ1-2
D gene: NA
clone size: NA
V gene: TRBV29-1

CDR3 protein: CSAAVGDQPQHF
CDR3 DNA: TGCAGCGCCGCGGTCGGGGATCAGCCCCAGCATTTT
J gene: TRBJ1-5
D gene: NA
clone size: few
V gene: TRBV29-1

CDR3 protein: CASSQVLGLGGLEQYF
CDR3 DNA: TGCGCCAGCAGCCAAGTGTTGGGCCTGGGGGGTCTCGAGCAGTACTTC
J gene: TRBJ2-7
D gene: NA
clone size: NA
V gene: TRBV4-1

CDR3 protein: CATSRDQGGGYTF
CDR3 DNA: TGTGCCACCAGCAGAGATCAAGGAGGTGGCTACACCTTC
J gene: TRBJ1-2
D gene: NA
clone size: NA
V gene: TRBV15

CDR3 protein: CASREDTEAFF
CDR3 DNA: TGTGCCAGCCGGGAGGACACTGAAGCTTTCTTT
J gene: TRBJ1-1
D gene: NA
clone size: NA
V gene: TRBV5-4